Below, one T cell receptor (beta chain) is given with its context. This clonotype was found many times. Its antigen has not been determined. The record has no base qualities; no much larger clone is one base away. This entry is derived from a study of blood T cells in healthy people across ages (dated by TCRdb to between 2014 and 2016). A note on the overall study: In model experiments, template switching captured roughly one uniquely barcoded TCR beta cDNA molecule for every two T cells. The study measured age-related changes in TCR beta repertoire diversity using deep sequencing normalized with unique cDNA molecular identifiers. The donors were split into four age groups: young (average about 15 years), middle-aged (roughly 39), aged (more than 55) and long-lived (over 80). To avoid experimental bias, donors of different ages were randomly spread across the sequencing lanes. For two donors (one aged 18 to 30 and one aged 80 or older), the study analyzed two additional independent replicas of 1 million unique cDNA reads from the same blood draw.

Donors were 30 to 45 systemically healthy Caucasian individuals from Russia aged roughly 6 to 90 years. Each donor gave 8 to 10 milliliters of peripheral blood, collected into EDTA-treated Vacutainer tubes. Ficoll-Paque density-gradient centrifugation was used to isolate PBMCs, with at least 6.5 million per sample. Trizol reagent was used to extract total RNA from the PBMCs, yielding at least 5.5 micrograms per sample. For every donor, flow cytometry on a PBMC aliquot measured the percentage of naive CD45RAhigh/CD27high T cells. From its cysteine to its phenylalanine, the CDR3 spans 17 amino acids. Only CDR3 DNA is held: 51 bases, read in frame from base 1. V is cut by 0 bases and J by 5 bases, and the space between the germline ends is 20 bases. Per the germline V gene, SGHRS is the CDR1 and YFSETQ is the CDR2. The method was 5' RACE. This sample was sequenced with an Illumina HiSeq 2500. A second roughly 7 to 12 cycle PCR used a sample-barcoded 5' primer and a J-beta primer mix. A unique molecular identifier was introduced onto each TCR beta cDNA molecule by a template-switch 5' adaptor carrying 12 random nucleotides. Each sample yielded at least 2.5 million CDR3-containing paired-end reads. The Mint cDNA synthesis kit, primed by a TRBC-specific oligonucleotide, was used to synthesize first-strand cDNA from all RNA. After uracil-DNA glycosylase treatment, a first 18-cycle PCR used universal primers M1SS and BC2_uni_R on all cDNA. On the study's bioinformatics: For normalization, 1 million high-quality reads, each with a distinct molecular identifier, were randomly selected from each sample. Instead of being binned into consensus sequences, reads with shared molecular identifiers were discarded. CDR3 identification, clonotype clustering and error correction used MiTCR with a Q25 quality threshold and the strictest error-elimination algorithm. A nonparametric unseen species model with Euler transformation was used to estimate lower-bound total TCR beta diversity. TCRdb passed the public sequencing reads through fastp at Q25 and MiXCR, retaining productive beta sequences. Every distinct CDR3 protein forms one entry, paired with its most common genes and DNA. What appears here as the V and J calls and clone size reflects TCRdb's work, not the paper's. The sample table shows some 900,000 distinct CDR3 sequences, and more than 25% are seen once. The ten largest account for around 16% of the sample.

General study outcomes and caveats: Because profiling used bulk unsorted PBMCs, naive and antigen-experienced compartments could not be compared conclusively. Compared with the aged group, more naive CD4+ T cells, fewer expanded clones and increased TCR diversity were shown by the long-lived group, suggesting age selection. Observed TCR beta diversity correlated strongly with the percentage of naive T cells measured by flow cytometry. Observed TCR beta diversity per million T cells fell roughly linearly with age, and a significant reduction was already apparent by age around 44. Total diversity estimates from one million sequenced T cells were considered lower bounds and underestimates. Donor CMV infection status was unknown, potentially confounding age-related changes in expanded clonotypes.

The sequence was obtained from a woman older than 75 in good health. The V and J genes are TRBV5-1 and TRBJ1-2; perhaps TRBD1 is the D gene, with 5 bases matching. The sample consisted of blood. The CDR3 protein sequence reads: CASSLVAGNTLGYGYTF. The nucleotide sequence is TGCGCCAGCAGCTTGGTTGCAGGGAACACGCTCGGATATGGCTACACCTTC.